A selection of T cell receptor beta chains follows, all from one sample in a study of blood T cell repertoires in COVID-19. Data came from immunoSEQ multiplex PCR; TCRdb stores just in-frame clones and leaves some out. The profile covers around 360,000 clones, with about 90% appearing a single time and almost 3% taken by the ten largest. The sequencing input was PBMCs or T cells enriched from blood (not recorded which). The receptors were sampled from a woman aged 25 to 39 who had recovered from COVID-19. Each CDR3 is given with its conserved first and last residue. The D gene is left open where the match is weak. The size field is filled for only some rows; it gives once, few, many or a size class.

v_call,cdr3_length,j_call,d_call,clone_size,cdr3_nt,cdr3_aa
TRBV6-5,14,TRBJ1-1,TRBD1,NA,TGTGCCAGCAGGGGCAGGGACAGCAGTATTGAAGCTTTCTTT,CASRGRDSSIEAFF
TRBV13,14,TRBJ1-3,TRBD1,NA,TGTGCCAGCAGCAGGACAGGGGCCAGAAACACCATATATTTT,CASSRTGARNTIYF
TRBV15,16,TRBJ1-5,TRBD1,NA,TGTGCCACCAGCGGGATGGACAGGTATAGCAATCAGCCCCAGCATTTT,CATSGMDRYSNQPQHF
TRBV10-2,16,TRBJ2-1,TRBD2,NA,TGCGCCAGCAGTGAGTCGACAGCGGGGGGCTTCAATGAGCAGTTCTTC,CASSESTAGGFNEQFF
TRBV28,15,TRBJ1-6,NA,NA,TGTGCCAGCAGAGTACAGGGAGTGGGGAATTCACCCCTCCACTTT,CASRVQGVGNSPLHF
TRBV27,12,TRBJ2-1,NA,once,TGTGCCAGCAGCACCGCGCGGGGTGGGTCGTTCTTC,CASSTARGGSFF
TRBV14,15,TRBJ2-5,NA,NA,TGTGCCAGCAGCCACCTGGACTCGGACCAAGAGACCCAGTACTTC,CASSHLDSDQETQYF
TRBV3-1/TRBV3-2,19,TRBJ2-2,TRBD2,NA,TGTGCCAGCAGCCAAGATTTTCCTAGCGGGGCTTTGAACACCGGGGAGCTGTTTTTT,CASSQDFPSGALNTGELFF
TRBV9,14,TRBJ1-2,TRBD1,NA,TGTGCCAGCAGCGTCGGACAGGGGGCGCTTGGCTACACCTTC,CASSVGQGALGYTF
TRBV29-1,12,TRBJ2-7,NA,NA,TGCAGCGTTGTTAGCCCTTCCTACGAGCAGTACTTC,CSVVSPSYEQYF
TRBV5-1,14,TRBJ2-3,NA,once,TGCGCCAGCGACTGGGACATCCGCACAGATACGCAGTATTTT,CASDWDIRTDTQYF
TRBV2,14,TRBJ1-1,TRBD1,NA,TGTGCCAGCAGTTTGACAGGGAGTAACACTGAAGCTTTCTTT,CASSLTGSNTEAFF
TRBV6-5,15,TRBJ2-6,NA,once,TGTGCCAGCAGCCCGACAAGTTCTGGGGCCAACGTCCTGACTTTC,CASSPTSSGANVLTF
TRBV7-2,15,TRBJ1-4,TRBD1,once,TGTGCCAGCAGCTTAGCCAGGACAGGGGGTGAAAAACTGTTTTTT,CASSLARTGGEKLFF
TRBV9,16,TRBJ2-1,TRBD2,NA,TGTGCCAGCAGCGTAGCTCTAGCGGTACGGGAGGGTGAGCAGTTCTTC,CASSVALAVREGEQFF
TRBV7-2,14,TRBJ1-4,NA,NA,TGTGCCAGCAGCTTAGAGGCAGGGTGGGAAAAACTGTTTTTT,CASSLEAGWEKLFF
TRBV6-1,14,TRBJ2-6,NA,once,TGTGCCAGCAGTGAAGAGCCTGGGGCCAACGTCCTGACTTTC,CASSEEPGANVLTF
TRBV5-1,16,TRBJ2-1,TRBD2,NA,TGCGCCAGCAGCCCACTGACTAGCGGTAATTACAATGAGCAGTTCTTC,CASSPLTSGNYNEQFF
TRBV27,15,TRBJ1-1,NA,NA,TGTGCCAGCAGTTTATGGGGCAGGATGAACACTGAAGCTTTCTTT,CASSLWGRMNTEAFF
TRBV25-1,15,TRBJ2-1,TRBD1,NA,TGTGCCAGCAGTGAGCTAGGACAGGGGGCGCGTGAGCAGTTCTTC,CASSELGQGAREQFF
TRBV9,13,TRBJ1-2,NA,NA,TGTGCCAGCAGCGGACAGCTTGGGGATGGCTACACCTTC,CASSGQLGDGYTF
TRBV21-1,18,TRBJ2-1,NA,few,TGTGCCAGCAGCAAAGACCCGAGACACCCGAAAAGGGGGCATGAGCAGTTCTTC,CASSKDPRHPKRGHEQFF
TRBV5-4,13,TRBJ2-1,TRBD1,NA,TGTGCCAGCAGTATGGACAGGGGTAATGAGCAGTTCTTC,CASSMDRGNEQFF
TRBV7-9,12,TRBJ1-1,NA,NA,TGTGCCAGCACCCCCACAGGGATTGAAGCTTTCTTT,CASTPTGIEAFF
TRBV19,15,TRBJ2-3,TRBD2,few,TGTGCCAGTAGTCCTAGCGGGGCCGGCACAGATACGCAGTATTTT,CASSPSGAGTDTQYF
TRBV10-3,13,TRBJ2-1,NA,NA,TGTGCCATCAGTGAGCCGACGGGAACCGAGCAGTTCTTC,CAISEPTGTEQFF
TRBV10-3,17,TRBJ1-5,TRBD1,NA,TGTGCCATCAGTGAAGGGACAGGCACTTCTAGCAATCAGCCCCAGCATTTT,CAISEGTGTSSNQPQHF
TRBV27,12,TRBJ1-1,NA,NA,TGTGCCAGCAGTTTAGGGACTTCCCCAGCTTTCTTT,CASSLGTSPAFF
TRBV27,16,TRBJ2-5,NA,NA,TGTGCCAGCAGACAGGGCCCCACATTGGGTTGGGAGACCCAGTACTTC,CASRQGPTLGWETQYF
TRBV5-4,14,TRBJ1-2,NA,NA,TGTGCCAGCAGCCCTCCTGGGGCCCCCTATGGCTACACCTTC,CASSPPGAPYGYTF
TRBV7-9,15,TRBJ2-7,TRBD1,NA,TGTGCCAGCAGCCGGCGACAGGGTGGACATATGGAGCAGTACTTC,CASSRRQGGHMEQYF
TRBV28,11,TRBJ2-7,NA,NA,TGTGCCAGCAGTTTCTGGGGGCGTGAGTACTTC,CASSFWGREYF
TRBV9,14,TRBJ1-2,NA,NA,TGTGCCAGCAGCCTAGCCGGGGGGACGAATGGCTACACCTTC,CASSLAGGTNGYTF
TRBV5-1,12,TRBJ1-2,NA,NA,TGCGCCAGCAGCTTAACAGGGCTGGGCTACACCTTC,CASSLTGLGYTF
TRBV5-1,12,TRBJ1-3,NA,NA,TGCGCCAGCAGCTTGGACGAGGTTACCATATATTTT,CASSLDEVTIYF
TRBV6-5,13,TRBJ1-6,NA,few,TGTGCCAGCAGTTCCGAGGGATTATCACCCCTCCACTTT,CASSSEGLSPLHF
TRBV29-1,13,TRBJ1-2,NA,NA,TGCAGCGTTGTCCGGGGTTCTAACTATGGCTACACCTTC,CSVVRGSNYGYTF
TRBV3-1/TRBV3-2,16,TRBJ1-3,NA,NA,TGTGCCAGCAGCCTAGGCCGCGGAGGGGCTGGAAACACCATATATTTT,CASSLGRGGAGNTIYF
TRBV6-1,17,TRBJ2-3,TRBD2,NA,TGTGCCAGCAGTGAAGCCCCAGCGGGGGGGCCGGGAGATACGCAGTATTTT,CASSEAPAGGPGDTQYF
TRBV5-4,13,TRBJ1-2,NA,NA,TGTGCCAGCAGCTTGGAGGAGGGAGGTGGCTACACCTTC,CASSLEEGGGYTF
TRBV30,17,TRBJ1-5,NA,NA,TGTGCCTGGAGTGTAGTCAGGGGCCCGTATAGCAATCAGCCCCAGCATTTT,CAWSVVRGPYSNQPQHF
TRBV18,16,TRBJ1-1,TRBD1,NA,TGTGCCAGCTCATCGTTTAGGGACAGGGGAAACACTGAAGCTTTCTTT,CASSSFRDRGNTEAFF
TRBV24-1,15,TRBJ2-3,NA,NA,TGTGCCACCAGTGGGGTCAACAGTGGCACAGATACGCAGTATTTT,CATSGVNSGTDTQYF
TRBV5-5,15,TRBJ1-4,TRBD1,NA,TGTGCCAGCAGCTCAAACAGGGGTGGGGATGAAAAACTGTTTTTT,CASSSNRGGDEKLFF
TRBV27,15,TRBJ2-7,NA,NA,TGTGCCAGCAGTATGCTACCAGGGGATTCCTACGAGCAGTACTTC,CASSMLPGDSYEQYF
TRBV18,15,TRBJ2-7,TRBD2,NA,TGTGCCAGCTCACCCCCTAGCGGGGGGTACGGCGAGCAGTACTTC,CASSPPSGGYGEQYF
TRBV2,13,TRBJ2-7,NA,few,TGTGCCAGCAGTCTAACGGACAGCTACGAGCAGTACTTC,CASSLTDSYEQYF
TRBV30,11,TRBJ2-1,NA,NA,TGTGCCTGGACTCGGGTCAATGAGCAGTTCTTC,CAWTRVNEQFF
TRBV7-8,14,TRBJ2-7,NA,NA,TGTGCCAGCAGCCCCGACACGGGAAACTACGAGCAGTACTTC,CASSPDTGNYEQYF
TRBV11-2,15,TRBJ1-2,NA,NA,TGTGCCAGCAGCTGGGGACTTCCCGGGCGGGCTGGCTACACCTTC,CASSWGLPGRAGYTF
TRBV10-3,15,TRBJ1-1,NA,NA,TGTGCCATCAGTGAACAGGGAAAGAGGAACACTGAAGCTTTCTTT,CAISEQGKRNTEAFF
TRBV5-1,15,TRBJ1-3,NA,once,TGCGCCAGCAGCTTGGCCTTCGGCTCTGGAAACACCATATATTTT,CASSLAFGSGNTIYF
TRBV12-5,16,TRBJ1-2,TRBD1,NA,TGTGCTAGTGGTTTGGTACCCCAGGGACAGTTATATGGCTACACCTTC,CASGLVPQGQLYGYTF
TRBV5-1,14,TRBJ1-1,NA,NA,TGCGCCAGCAGTGGGGCCAGTATGAACACTGAAGCTTTCTTT,CASSGASMNTEAFF
TRBV10-2,13,TRBJ2-7,TRBD1,NA,TGCGCCAGCAAGACAGGGGCCAACTACGAGCAGTACTTC,CASKTGANYEQYF
TRBV30,13,TRBJ1-5,NA,NA,TGTGCCTGGAGCTCAGGGGACAATCAGCCCCAGCATTTT,CAWSSGDNQPQHF
TRBV2,15,TRBJ1-2,TRBD1,NA,TGTGCCAGCAGTTCTACAGGGGGCCGGAACTATGGCTACACCTTC,CASSSTGGRNYGYTF
TRBV3-1/TRBV3-2,14,TRBJ1-2,TRBD1,NA,TGTGCCAGCAGCCAAGGGACAGGGGCCTATGGCTACACCTTC,CASSQGTGAYGYTF
TRBV6-5,14,TRBJ1-5,NA,NA,TGTGCCAGCAGTTACTCGAACAGACATCAGCCCCAGCATTTT,CASSYSNRHQPQHF